This TCR beta chain was sequenced for a study of STAT5B mutations in CD4+ large granular lymphocyte leukemia. The study, taken as a whole, reports: No patients shared main leukemic clonotypes, though around 24% appeared at low frequency elsewhere. 8/27 top patient clones versus 2/35 control clones were TRBV06-family. Without HLA matching, higher CD4+ than CD8+ T-LGLL clonality could reflect small sample size.

The survey-level immunoSEQ assay was used. Measured with immunoSEQ multiplex PCR; TCRdb has only the in-frame clones, and not every one. Of under 35,000 clones in the sample, about 70% were seen once. The germline CDR1 and CDR2 sequences are SGHVS and FQNEAQ. The CDR3 has 13 amino acids. Deletions cut 1 base from V and 2 bases from J, with 5 bases between. For this clone: The antigen is undetermined. Other DNA sequences from this sample encode an identical CDR3 as well.

The receptor was derived from a human donor in good health. The V call is TRBV7-8, the J call TRBJ1-1; no firm D call. What was sequenced was CD4+ T cells from blood buffy coats. CDR3 DNA: TGTGCCAGCAGCTTAGATCGAAACACTGAAGCTTTCTTT. Its translation is CASSLDRNTEAFF.